This TCR beta chain comes out of a study of T cells expressing NK-cell markers. This CDR3 is built from 13 residues. After re-calling the 5' RACE reads, TCRdb lists one entry per CDR3 protein, DNA absent. The specimen's table records about 450,000 distinct CDR3 sequences. The source of this sequence is a woman between 18 and 69 years old in good health. V usage is TRBV12-3 or TRBV12-4 and J usage is TRBJ1-4. Material: blood T cells: a sorted CD56 or NKG2C T cell subset, CD4+ or CD8+ T cells, or bulk PBMC T cells (not recorded which). CDR3 region: CASSSAKVEKLFF.